These 5 T cell receptor beta chains originate from one sample sequenced in a study of blood T cell repertoires in COVID-19. Generated by immunoSEQ multiplex PCR, the TCRdb table keeps only in-frame clones and is missing some. Of about 500,000 clones listed, roughly 89% were seen once; the top ten hold 0.7% to 1%. Sequencing used peripheral blood. Receptor source: a man between 18 and 29 years old with COVID-19, enrolled during active disease.

The V and J genes are TRBV6-6 and TRBJ1-5; perhaps TRBD1 as D (6 bases). The CDR3 has 15 amino acids. Germline V lookup: CDR1 MNHNY, CDR2 SVGAGI (reference sequence). The V gene lost 6 bases and the J gene lost 0 bases, with 12 bases spanning the gap. This chain's CDR3 is CASRAEGVSNQPQHF. The DNA of the CDR3 is TGTGCCAGCAGGGCAGAGGGGGTTAGCAATCAGCCCCAGCATTTT.

This clone was counted between two and nine times. In DNA form, the CDR3 reads TGTGCCAGCAGCTTACGGGACATAAAAATTCTAAACTATGGCTACACCTTC. Translating gives CASSLRDIKILNYGYTF. The chain employs TRBV7-8 and TRBJ1-2; D is possibly TRBD1 (6 bases). The CDR3 contains 17 residues. CDR1 and CDR2 (germline): SGHVS, FQNEAQ. With 2 bases removed from V and 2 bases from J, the gap between germline ends came to 18 bases.

The CDR3 spells CASSERGIRNHNEQFF. Written as DNA, the CDR3 is TGTGCCAGCAGTGAACGGGGGATCCGCAATCACAATGAGCAGTTCTTC. The chain links TRBV6-1 to TRBJ2-1, with a weak D call TRBD2 (6 bases). Trimming stripped 2 bases from V and 5 bases from J, with 16 bases between. Germline-derived CDR1 and CDR2 are MNHNS and SASEGT. This CDR3 region has 16 residues.

The chain combines TRBV3-1 (or the pseudogene TRBV3-2) with TRBJ2-3; D call uncertain. Germline CDR1 LGHDT, CDR2 YNNKEL (reference sequence). The CDR3 runs 12 residues. V was cut by 2 bases and J by 6 bases, with 6 bases left in between. The CDR3 reads CASSQLQDTQYF. CDR3 DNA: TGTGCCAGCAGCCAACTACAGGATACGCAGTATTTT.

The chain links TRBV3-1 (or the pseudogene TRBV3-2) to TRBJ1-1; D ambiguous. The CDR3 contains 12 residues. Trimming shortened V by 0 bases and J by 8 bases, and 7 bases separated the two germline ends. Germline lookup yields CDR1 LGHDT and CDR2 YNNKEL (reference sequence). CDR3 DNA: TGTGCCAGCAGCCAAGACTACTCCGAAGCTTTCTTT. It is translated as CASSQDYSEAFF.